This T cell receptor (beta chain) was observed in a study of cytomegalovirus exposure and HLA in healthy donors. Findings and caveats of the study: Using the classifier, cytomegalovirus status was reportedly diagnosed with high specificity and sensitivity.

The V gene lost 9 bases and the J gene lost 3 bases, with 9 bases spanning the gap. The CDR3 extends over 12 amino acids. Germline V gene data show CDR1 as LNHDA and CDR2 as SQIVND (reference sequence). This cohort consisted of healthy bone marrow donors. The study ran its PCR with 60 Vbeta and 13 Jbeta primers. Libraries were prepared by immunoSEQ multiplex PCR; TCRdb keeps only in-frame clonotypes and omits some of them. The sample contains approximately 110,000 clones, roughly 80% of which appear only once. Regarding this clone: Its antigen is unknown.

The material sequenced was PBMCs. The gene calls are TRBV19 and TRBJ1-5; tentative D call: TRBD1 (5 bases). The sequence derives from a man in his forties or fifties in good health and CMV-seronegative. The CDR3 DNA sequence: TGTGCCAGCAGGGTTTACAATCAGCCCCAGCATTTT. Translating it yields CASRVYNQPQHF.